The clone carrying this T cell receptor (beta chain) was seen a handful of times. Antigen specificity is unknown. This entry comes from a study of CD8 T cells in ankylosing spondylitis. Study-wide findings and caveats: In ankylosing spondylitis patients, matched synovial fluid reportedly showed significant enrichment of disease-linked clones. A TCR beta motif made of fewer than ten highly homologous variants seemed typical of ankylosing spondylitis blood.

The CDR3 contains 13 residues. V shed 3 bases and J shed 4 bases, with 8 bases lying between them. From germline, CDR1 is MDHEN and CDR2 SYDVKM. By quantitative 5'-RACE with molecular barcodes, the TCR beta libraries were made. Using its own MiXCR run on the 5' RACE reads, TCRdb lists one record per CDR3 protein. The data contain almost 400,000 distinct CDR3 sequences, about a fifth of them singletons. The sequence was collected from a male donor with ankylosing spondylitis. The genes are TRBV28 and TRBJ2-3; tentatively, D is TRBD2 (5 bases). Sequenced sample: blood, either unsorted or a sorted T cell fraction (not recorded which). CDR3 sequence reads: CASSLTTPDTQYF. The CDR3 nucleotides are TGTGCCAGCAGTTTGACTACTCCAGATACGCAGTATTTT.